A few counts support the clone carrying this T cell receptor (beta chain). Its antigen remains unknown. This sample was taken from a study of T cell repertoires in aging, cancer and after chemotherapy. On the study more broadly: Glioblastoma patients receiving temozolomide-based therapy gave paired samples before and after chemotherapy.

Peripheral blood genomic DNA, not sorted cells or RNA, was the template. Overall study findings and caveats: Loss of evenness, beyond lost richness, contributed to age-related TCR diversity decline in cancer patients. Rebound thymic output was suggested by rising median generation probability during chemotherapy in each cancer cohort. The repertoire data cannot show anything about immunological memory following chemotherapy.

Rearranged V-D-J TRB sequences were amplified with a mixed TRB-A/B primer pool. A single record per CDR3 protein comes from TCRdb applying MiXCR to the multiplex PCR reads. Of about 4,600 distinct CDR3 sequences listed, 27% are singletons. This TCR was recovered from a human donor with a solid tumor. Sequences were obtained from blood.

The CDR3 DNA sequence: TGCGCCAGCAGTAAAACCCCCTACACTGGAAACACCATATATTTT. Its translation is CASSKTPYTGNTIYF. The V and J genes are TRBV10-2 and TRBJ1-3; no firm D call. Germline assignment: CDR1 WSHSY and CDR2 SAAADI. V lost 5 bases, J lost 2 bases, and 13 bases lay in between. This CDR3 has 15 residues.